The 14 T cell receptor beta chains given below trace back to one sample, sequenced in a study of blood T cell repertoires in COVID-19 (dated by TCRdb to between 2020 and 2021). Preparation of the library involved the immunoSEQ multiplex PCR assay. As stored in TCRdb, this immuneACCESS dataset retains in-frame rearrangements with V and J assigned. A fraction of the clones does not appear; measured against another copy, unresolved V genes explain less than half of the discrepancy, and the remainder lacks a known reason. The sample data list roughly 260,000 clones, and about nine tenths of these were observed just once. About 6% of the sample belongs to the ten largest clones. The material sequenced was PBMCs or T cells enriched from blood (not recorded which). These receptors were collected from a woman aged 25 to 39 with acute COVID-19.

V and J are TRBV24-1 and TRBJ2-2; 7 nucleotides match TRBD1. The V gene end was trimmed by 4 bases and the J gene end by 3 bases; junction bases not matched to a gene: 4. This CDR3 comprises 15 residues. Germline V gene sequence: CDR1 KGHDR, CDR2 SFDVKD. CDR3 amino acids: CATSETGSHTGELFF. In nucleotides, the CDR3 is TGTGCCACCAGTGAGACAGGGTCGCACACCGGGGAGCTGTTTTTT.

The rearrangement joins TRBV20-1 to TRBJ1-5; the match to TRBD1 covers 7 bases. This CDR3 has 14 residues. Germline V CDR1 and CDR2: DFQATT, SNEGSKA (reference sequence). Trimming took 6 bases from V and 1 from J; bases not matched to a gene: 6. In nucleotides, the CDR3 is TGCAGTGCAAGTTCAGGGGGGAGCAATCAGCCCCAGCATTTT. Protein sequence: CSASSGGSNQPQHF.

The chain combines TRBV11-2 with TRBJ2-7, with 9 bases that match TRBD2. This CDR3 region has 16 residues. Per germline, CDR1 SGHAT and CDR2 FQNNGV. V trimming: 5 bases; J trimming: 2 bases; junction bases outside the gene matches: 10. The CDR3 sequence: CASSLGGRATTYEQYF. The CDR3 region has the DNA TGTGCCAGCAGCCTTGGCGGGAGGGCAACAACCTACGAGCAGTACTTC.

The CDR3 reads CASSHGTSGGEQFF. In nucleotides, the CDR3 is TGTGCCAGCAGCCATGGGACTAGCGGGGGAGAGCAGTTCTTC. The chain recombines TRBV7-9 with TRBJ2-1; 14 nucleotides line up with TRBD2. This CDR3 region has 14 residues. The J segment lost 10 bases and the V segment lost 5 bases, leaving 4 bases of the junction unmatched. CDR1 and CDR2 from the germline V gene are SEHNR and FQNEAQ (reference sequence).

The chain couples TRBV2 to TRBJ2-7, with 10 positions matching TRBD2. This CDR3 region has 14 residues. Germline V CDR1 and CDR2: SNHLY, FYNNEI. Germline trimming cut 4 bases from V and 4 bases from J; bases unmatched to any gene: 4. Written as DNA, the CDR3 is TGTGCCAGCAGTGTACTAGCGGGGCGGTACGAGCAGTACTTC. It specifies CASSVLAGRYEQYF.

This rearrangement joins TRBV30 to TRBJ2-2; D possibly corresponds to TRBD1 (6 bases). The ends were cut back, 0 bases at V and 1 base at J, with 12 bases in the middle. Germline loops: CDR1 GTSNPN, CDR2 SVGIG (reference sequence). This CDR3 region has 16 residues. CDR3 sequence (DNA): TGTGCCTGGAGTGTAGGGTTAGGGGGGAACACCGGGGAGCTGTTTTTT. Protein sequence: CAWSVGLGGNTGELFF.

The chain recombines TRBV28 with TRBJ2-3; D is uncertain. The CDR3 spans 12 residues. With 8 bases removed from V and 3 bases from J, the gap between germline ends came to 9 bases. Per the germline V gene, CDR1 is MDHEN and CDR2 is SYDVKM. The DNA of the CDR3 is TGTGCCAGCGCCCCGGAGACAGATACGCAGTATTTT. Translated: CASAPETDTQYF.

The genes are TRBV5-1 and TRBJ1-6; the D is unclear. V lost 1 base and J lost 9, with 11 bases in between. This CDR3 spans 14 amino acids. CDR1 is SGHRS and CDR2 is YFSETQ in the germline V gene. The CDR3 coding sequence is TGCGCCAGCAGCTTGAGGGTGGGGAGTTCACCCCTCCACTTT. Translation: CASSLRVGSSPLHF.

This chain uses TRBV28 with TRBJ2-7, with TRBD2 matching 8 bases. CDR1 is MDHEN and CDR2 is SYDVKM in the germline V gene. CDR3 length: 16 residues. Trimming cost V 5 bases and J 2 bases; bases outside gene matches: 11. In DNA, the CDR3 is TGTGCCAGCAGTACCCCGGCGGGGGGCATGCCCTACGAGCAGTACTTC. Translation gives CASSTPAGGMPYEQYF. Using reference TRBV28 and TRBJ2-7 for the parts outside the CDR3, the full variable domain is DVKVTQSSRYLVKRTGEKVFLECVQDMDHENMFWYRQDPGLGLRLIYFSYDVKMKEKGDIPEGYSVSREKKERFSLILESASTNQTSMYLCASSTPAGGMPYEQYFGPGTRLTVT.

This chain joins TRBV10-3 and TRBJ1-2, with D unclear. CDR1 and CDR2 from the germline V gene are ENHRY and SYGVKD. V was shortened by 3 bases and J by 4 bases, with 3 bases between the two germline ends. The CDR3 is 11 residues long. Here the CDR3 reads CAISDSYGYTF. The DNA for the CDR3 is TGTGCCATCAGTGACAGCTATGGCTACACCTTC.

The V and J genes are TRBV7-6 and TRBJ2-7, with a possible D match to TRBD2 (6 bases). V lost 1 base and J lost 6, with 13 bases in between. Per germline, CDR1 SGHVS and CDR2 FNYEAQ. The CDR3 totals 14 residues. The CDR3 region is CASSLEAGSIEQYF. Here the CDR3 DNA reads TGTGCCAGCAGCTTAGAGGCGGGGTCCATCGAGCAGTACTTC.

The chain recombines TRBV7-8 with TRBJ1-4; 9 nucleotides match TRBD1. After removal of 4 bases from V and 8 bases from J, the junction contained 2 bases not matched to a gene. The CDR3 spans 13 residues. CDR1 SGHVS and CDR2 FQNEAQ come from the germline V gene. CDR3 sequence reads: CASSSTGGEKLFF. For the CDR3, the DNA is TGTGCCAGCAGCTCGACAGGGGGAGAAAAACTGTTTTTT.

The CDR3 sequence: CASSLRDRGDEKLFF. The CDR3 nucleotides read TGTGCCAGCAGTCTCCGGGACAGGGGCGATGAAAAACTGTTTTTT. The genes are TRBV27 and TRBJ1-4, with 10 positions matching TRBD1. The CDR3 consists of 15 residues. V was clipped by 5 bases and J by 6 bases; unmatched bases: 6. Germline CDR1 and CDR2: MNHEY and SMNVEV (reference sequence). Looking up the rest from reference TRBV27 and TRBJ1-4 gives the full variable domain: EAQVTQNPRYLITVTGKKLTVTCSQNMNHEYMSWYRQDPGLGLRQIYYSMNVEVTDKGDVPEGYKVSRKEKRNFPLILESPSPNQTSLYFCASSLRDRGDEKLFFGSGTQLSVL.

V gene TRBV28 combines with J gene TRBJ2-1, with 12 bases identical to TRBD2. Germline lookup yields CDR1 MDHEN and CDR2 SYDVKM. V gave up 6 bases and J gave up 10 bases; unmatched junction bases: 7. There are 14 residues in the CDR3. The CDR3 DNA reads TGTGCCAGCAGGTTGGGACTAGCGGGCGGGGAGCAGTTCTTC. Amino acid sequence: CASRLGLAGGEQFF. The full variable domain, its missing parts supplied by reference TRBV28 and TRBJ2-1, is DVKVTQSSRYLVKRTGEKVFLECVQDMDHENMFWYRQDPGLGLRLIYFSYDVKMKEKGDIPEGYSVSREKKERFSLILESASTNQTSMYLCASRLGLAGGEQFFGPGTRLTVL.